This T cell receptor (beta chain) was recorded in a study of cytomegalovirus exposure and HLA in healthy donors. Findings and limits, study-wide: Associated with HLA alleles at 0.05 false discovery rate in a later analysis were over 15,000 TCR beta sequences. Later work showed greater clonal expansion in HLA-associated TCR beta chains than in equally common others.

The study ran its PCR with 60 Vbeta and 13 Jbeta primers. TCRdb's copy holds only in-frame clones and misses some; the assay was immunoSEQ multiplex PCR. Of some 150,000 clones listed, 65% to 90% were seen once; the top ten hold roughly 2.8%. In germline, CDR1 is SGHTA, CDR2 FQGNSA. The V and J ends lost 2 bases and 9 bases, in that order; junction bases with no gene match: 6. The CDR3 totals 16 residues. A word on this clone: The antigen remains undetermined.

Sequenced input: PBMCs. This receptor was identified in a young woman in good health and CMV-seronegative. The chain links TRBV7-2 to TRBJ2-1, with 14 nucleotides matching TRBD2. The CDR3 loop reads CASSLTGTSGSGEQFF. The CDR3 DNA follows: TGTGCCAGCAGCTTAACAGGGACTAGCGGGAGCGGTGAGCAGTTCTTC.